This T cell receptor beta chain was sequenced during a study of blood T cell repertoires in COVID-19 (dated by TCRdb to 2018 to 2020). Looking at the study overall: Samples covering the acute and convalescent phases of COVID-19 were provided by collaborators in the United States, Italy and Spain. The prospective study material was composed of cDNA or gDNA derived from T cells, B-cell-depleted T cells, or PBMCs. Deeply sampled blood TCRbeta repertoires from subjects exposed to, actively infected with, or recovered from COVID-19 were included in the dataset. The repertoires were released in a freely available public database intended as a resource for research on the immune response to SARS-CoV-2. The samples were drawn from the first 160 participants of the ongoing ImmuneRACE study and from 950 to 1,500 subjects provided by 6 global collaborators. The sample metadata nearly always contained a de-identified subject ID, COVID-19 status, age in years and sex. HLA class I and class II types, where available, came from metadata supplied by the sample provider rather than from assay-based typing.

On this clone itself: Its antigen is still unknown. No base quality information exists; no much larger clone differs at one position.

The full study reports these points: The quantity of clinical and demographic metadata differed by source and by participant and was supplied without curation.

TCRbeta CDR3 regions were amplified from genomic DNA by means of the immunoSEQ Assay, a bias-controlled multiplex PCR. In the authors' own workflow: Within the assay, amplification of reference gene primers was used to estimate how many nucleated cells each sample contained. Sequence reads were collapsed and filtered to measure the absolute abundance of every unique TCRbeta CDR3 rearrangement. For each sample, productive Simpson clonality was calculated as the square root of Simpson's diversity index across productive rearrangements. This is the immuneACCESS table as TCRdb keeps it, with only in-frame sequences that have V and J called. A part of the clones is gone; compared with another copy, unresolved V genes explain less than half, and the rest is unexplained. That table furnishes V, J and clone size, whereas the DNA furnished D and trimming. This sample holds fewer than 350,000 clones; about 86% were observed only once. Jointly, the top ten make up roughly 1.9% of the sample.

Another Seattle source contributed samples from volunteer blood donors who had recovered from COVID-19. Whole blood was collected in K2EDTA tubes by collaborating institutions according to the institutions' own protocols. For TCRbeta analysis, collaborator samples were shipped as frozen whole blood, as isolated PBMCs, or as DNA extracted from either sample type. This TCR came from a woman in her twenties or thirties who had recovered from COVID-19. Sequenced material: peripheral blood.

The DNA sequence is given as TGTGCCAGCAGCCTCGCCCTAACAGGCAACAATCAGCCCCAGCATTTT. It encodes CASSLALTGNNQPQHF. Rearrangement joined TRBV7-2 to TRBJ1-5; the D gene is perhaps TRBD1, from 5 matching bases. The CDR3 measures 16 amino acids from cysteine to phenylalanine. Of all the DNA, just the CDR3 is kept, 48 bases in frame from base 1. Trimming costs V 5 bases and J 3 bases, and their ends lie 17 bases apart. Based on the germline V gene, the CDR1 and CDR2 sequences are SGHTA and FQGNSA. With the rest looked up from the reference TRBV7-2 and TRBJ1-5 genes rather than sequenced, the full variable domain is GAGVSQSPSNKVTEKGKDVELRCDPISGHTALYWYRQSLGQGLEFLIYFQGNSAPDKSGLPSDRFSAERTGGSVSTLTIQRTQQEDSAVYLCASSLALTGNNQPQHFGDGTRLSIL.